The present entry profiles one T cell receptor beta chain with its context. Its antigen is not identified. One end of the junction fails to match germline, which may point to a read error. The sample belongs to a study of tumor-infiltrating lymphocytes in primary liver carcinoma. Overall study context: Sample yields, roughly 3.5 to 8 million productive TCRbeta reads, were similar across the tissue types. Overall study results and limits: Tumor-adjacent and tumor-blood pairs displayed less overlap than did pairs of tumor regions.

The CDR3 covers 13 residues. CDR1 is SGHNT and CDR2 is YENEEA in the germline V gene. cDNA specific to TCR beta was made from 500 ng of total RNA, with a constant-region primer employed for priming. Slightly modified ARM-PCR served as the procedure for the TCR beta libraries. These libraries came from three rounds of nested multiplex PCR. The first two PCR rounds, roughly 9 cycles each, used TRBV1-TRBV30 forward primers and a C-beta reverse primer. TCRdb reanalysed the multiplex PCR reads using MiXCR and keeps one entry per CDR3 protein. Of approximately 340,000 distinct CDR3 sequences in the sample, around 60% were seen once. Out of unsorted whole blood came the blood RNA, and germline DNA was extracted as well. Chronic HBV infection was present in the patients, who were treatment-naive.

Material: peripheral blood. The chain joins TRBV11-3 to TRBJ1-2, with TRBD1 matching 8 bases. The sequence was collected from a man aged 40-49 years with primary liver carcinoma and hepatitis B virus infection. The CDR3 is CAGSFQTGEGYTF. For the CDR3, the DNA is TGTGCCGGCAGCTTTCAGACAGGGGAGGGTTACACCTTC.